The 5 T cell receptor beta chains presented below share a single source sample, sequenced in a study of T-cell memory formation after mild COVID-19 (dated by TCRdb to 2020 to 2023). The library relied on 5' RACE. TCRdb names Illumina NovaSeq 6000 as the instrument used. Through fastp at Q25 and MiXCR, TCRdb rebuilt clones from the public reads, retaining in-frame beta chains. Rows merge per CDR3 protein into single entries with the most common DNA and genes. The sample table holds roughly 300,000 distinct CDR3 sequences, of which roughly an eighth were seen once. 20% to 25% of the sample is held by the ten biggest clonotypes. The sequencing input was PBMCs or a T cell subset sorted from them (not recorded which). These receptor sequences come from a man between 18 and 29 years old who had mild COVID-19 (a few samples of this study predate the infection). The sample titles of this study are shuffled in the database, so cell type and time point are left out; the donor was told from shared clones.

The chain joins TRBV4-3 to TRBJ2-3; D remains ambiguous. Germline V gene lookup returns CDR1 LGHNA and CDR2 YSLEER. V gave up 0 bases and J gave up 2 bases, with 12 bases separating them. The CDR3 length is 16 residues. The CDR3 region has the DNA TGCGCCAGCAGCCAAGATTGGGCCCGACCCACAGATACGCAGTATTTT. Translated: CASSQDWARPTDTQYF.

The genes are TRBV6-1 and TRBJ1-2, with no clear D. Germline loops: CDR1 MNHNS, CDR2 SASEGT. The CDR3 runs to 13 residues. V dropped 7 bases and J dropped 4 bases, with 13 bases sitting between them. The CDR3 DNA sequence: TGTGCCAGCATGAGGAACCAGGCCTATGGCTACACCTTC. It is translated as CASMRNQAYGYTF.

This chain joins TRBV12-3 or TRBV12-4 and TRBJ2-1; 16 nucleotides agree with TRBD2. The CDR3 extends over 14 amino acids. V lost 5 bases, J lost 14 bases, and 6 bases stayed unmatched. The chain's CDR3 is CASSAGTSGRDKFF. As DNA, the CDR3 is TGTGCCAGCAGTGCCGGGACTAGCGGGAGGGATAAGTTCTTC.

In this sample, this clonotype turned up many times. The chain combines TRBV5-1 with TRBJ2-5, with D maybe TRBD1 (6 bases). The CDR3 loop spans 12 amino acids. Germline V CDR1 and CDR2: SGHRS, YFSETQ. V dropped 5 bases and J dropped 5 bases, with 10 bases sitting between them. In DNA form, the CDR3 reads TGCGCCAGCAGTGGGACACTTGAGACCCAGTACTTC. This encodes CASSGTLETQYF.

This clonotype was counted at least ten times. The chain combines TRBV12-3 or TRBV12-4 with TRBJ1-2; 8 nucleotides align to TRBD1. J lost 5 bases, V lost 5 bases, and 7 bases had no gene match. This CDR3 spans 14 amino acids. As DNA, the CDR3 is TGTGCCAGCAGTCCCAGGACAGGGCAATATGGCTACACCTTC. Protein: CASSPRTGQYGYTF.